The sample holds many counts of the clone carrying this T cell receptor (beta chain). Its antigen remains unidentified. There were TCR beta CDR3 regions amplified from RNA transcripts. RT-PCR in the first round (using the HTBI primer set) targeted the TCR CDR3. TCRdb re-analysed the multiplex PCR reads in MiXCR, keeping a single row per CDR3 protein. The table shows under 450,000 distinct CDR3 sequences, with about 13% occurring only once. Germline V gene data show CDR1 as SEHNR and CDR2 as FQNEAQ (reference sequence). With 5 bases clipped from V and 2 bases from J, the junction kept 2 bases outside the gene matches. The CDR3 is 13 residues long. Cells are PBMCs isolated from around 9.4 ml of fresh blood. These data originate in a study of T cells in Graves' hyperthyroidism and ophthalmopathy. General study results and limits: Using 13 V-J features, a model discriminated ophthalmopathy from stable hyperthyroidism.

The gene calls are TRBV7-9 and TRBJ2-7, with 8 bases aligning to TRBD1. Sequenced input: blood. This TCR came from a man younger than 40 with Graves' hyperthyroidism that later progressed to Graves' ophthalmopathy. This CDR3 reads CASSLRGPYEQYF. Written as DNA, the CDR3 is TGTGCCAGCAGCCTCAGGGGGCCCTACGAGCAGTACTTC.